Sequencing of this TCR beta chain was carried out in a study of T-cell reconstitution after alpha-beta-depleted transplantation in children. Study-level findings and limits: Newly produced T cells mostly accounted for T-cell counts and diversity one year post-transplant. Expanded graft clones, several hundred of them, were reportedly the source of alpha-beta T cells about two months after transplant. High day-60 TCRbeta diversity in some patients came from surviving recipient T cells and thymic progenitors.

In the case of this clonotype: Its antigen is as yet unknown.

A library of TCRbeta sequences, prepared with unique molecular identifiers, was generated. TCRdb passed the PCR reads through MiXCR, listing each CDR3 protein once. The data hold around 250,000 distinct CDR3 sequences, with around 7.5% observed a single time. Germline V gene lookup returns CDR1 SGHRS and CDR2 YFSETQ. The CDR3 covers 17 residues. After removal of 2 bases from V and 1 base from J, the junction contained 9 bases not matched to a gene. Sequencing was performed on PBMCs, mostly from graft donor cells, taken 180 days after TCRalphabeta/CD19-depleted stem cell transplant. The chain links TRBV5-1 to TRBJ2-5; 9 nucleotides agree with TRBD2. The sequence derives from a male patient under 18 who had a stem cell transplant for acute lymphoblastic leukemia, so the T cells may come from the graft donor. CDR3 coding DNA: TGCGCCAGCAGCTTCTATAGCGGGAGTAACCCCCAAGAGACCCAGTACTTC. Translation gives CASSFYSGSNPQETQYF.